This TCR beta chain was recovered during a study of shared clonotypes between healthy human individuals (dated by TCRdb to 2020 to 2021). Describing the broader study: A few men and two women, aged 18 to 49 years, made up the cohort. To estimate repertoire size and how much clonotypes are shared between individuals, the study performed deep sequencing of blood TCR repertoires from a handful of healthy adults. For each donor, three plates each were used for CD4 naive and CD4 memory, two plates were used for CD8 naive, and one plate was used for CD8 memory. Different laboratories and diverse techniques were used to prepare libraries and sequence TCR repertoires, to increase sequencing depth and limit assay-specific biases. Leukapheresis yielded between about 0.8 and 9.5 billion PBMCs per donor. The research as a whole found: Incomplete sequencing was indicated by rarefaction of sorted-subset datasets, despite the large sequencing depth. Sampling was restricted to blood, and TCR repertoires in tissues likely differ from the TCR repertoires found in blood. The small number of donors limited the genetic and exposure-history diversity represented. Pairwise subsampling indicated that sequencing depth was expected to affect the degree of clonotype sharing among donors. When four donors were compared, the shared fraction of clonotypes was roughly 4.8% for naive CD4, around 3.6% for naive CD8, 2.3% for memory CD4, and approximately 0.4% for memory CD8. Estimated clonotype richness was generally larger for naive than for memory subsets. Compared with non-shared clonotypes, the clonotypes found in all four sorted-subset donors had higher generation probabilities.

With regard to this clone: The antigen this receptor binds is unknown. The input lacks base qualities; no much larger clone sits a single base away.

Donors were healthy HIV-negative adults with no recently reported acute infections or vaccinations. Every donor was a Caucasian adult living in Nashville, Tennessee, USA. CD4+ T cells were enriched by magnetic negative selection, after which naive cells were positively selected on CD45RA and the negative fraction was taken as the memory subset. After blood collection by leukapheresis, PBMCs were isolated using Ficoll-Histopaque density gradient centrifugation and then cryopreserved in the vapor phase of liquid nitrogen. Analytical flow cytometry was used to check the purity and quantity of each magnetically sorted T cell population. Each sorted fraction had its genomic DNA isolated and then quantified by UV absorbance on a Nanodrop 2000c. Between the V and J ends, shortened by 6 bases and 1 base respectively, the junction contains 8 bases. The CDR3, from cysteine to phenylalanine, totals 13 residues. Only the CDR3 portion is preserved as DNA: 39 bases, with reading frame beginning at the first base. The germline V gene encodes CDR1 SGHNT and CDR2 YENEEA.

Using the deep immunoSEQ assay, multiplex PCR amplified TCR CDR3 regions from genomic DNA. Extracted genomic DNA from each cell subset was spread evenly across all wells of several immunoSEQ 96-well plates, with each plate serving as a replicate. Each replicate PCR for sorted subsets received approximately 200 ng genomic DNA, equal to tens of thousands of T cell genomes. Purified libraries were quantified with a Qubit 3.0 fluorometer, sized on a Bioanalyzer 2100, and re-quantified with the KAPA Library Quantification kit. A separate single-read 150-cycle Illumina NextSeq 550 flow cell was used to sequence each immunoSEQ 96-well plate. As for the original processing: The immunoSEQ output contained only junctional sequences without quality scores, so filtering could not match that applied to full-length reads. Sequences were annotated with PyIR, a Python wrapper for IgBLAST v1.9, using IMGT germline references to assign V/J genes and CDR3. Reads were removed for weak V/J assignments (E-value above 1e-6), missing CDR3, stop codons, out-of-frame junctions, or ambiguous translated residues. V3J clonotypes were defined as sequences sharing an identical inferred V gene, J gene, and CDR3 amino acid sequence. Percentage overlap between repertoires was calculated by dividing the number of shared unique clonotypes by the size of the smaller repertoire. Richness of each repertoire was evaluated using RTK rarefaction, the Chao1 estimator, and Recon v2.1 estimates of unobserved clonotypes. Generation probabilities were computed with OLGA for all TCRbeta clonotypes obtained by the gDNA method from several donors. TCRdb's version of the immuneACCESS table is confined to in-frame rearrangements and falls short of the full clone set. An unresolved V gene accounts for under half of the shortfall where checked; the remainder is of unknown origin. V, J and clone size are those of that table, while D and trimming were read from the DNA. Within this sample are 2 million to 2.5 million clones, with approximately 95% of them counted one time only. Over 0.1% of the sample comes from the top ten.

This receptor chain uses TRBV11-3 and TRBJ2-3; no D segment can be confidently identified. This clonotype originated in a young man in good health. The sequenced sample was naive CD4+ T cells sorted from blood. The cell subset or site tag for this specimen amounts to: CD45RA+ positively selected. CDR3 sequence: CASRPTGTDTQYF. Read as DNA, the sequence is TGTGCCAGCAGACCTACAGGCACAGATACGCAGTATTTT. Outside the CDR3, residues come from the reference TRBV11-3 and TRBJ2-3 proteins, so the full variable domain is: EAGVVQSPRYKIIEKKQPVAFWCNPISGHNTLYWYLQNLGQGPELLIRYENEEAVDDSQLPKDRFSAERLKGVDSTLKIQPAELGDSAVYLCASRPTGTDTQYFGPGTRLTVL.